Following are 24 T cell receptor beta chains from one sample sequenced in a study of T cells after yellow fever vaccination (dated by TCRdb to between 2019 and 2020). Libraries were built with 5' RACE. TCRdb records Illumina HiSeq 2500 as the sequencer. TCRdb cleaned the public reads at Q25 with fastp, built clones with MiXCR and kept in-frame beta chains. Every distinct CDR3 protein forms one entry, paired with its most common genes and DNA. The sample table lists under 300,000 distinct CDR3 sequences, about 7% of them with a count of one. The leading ten clones occupy 0.65% to 0.9% of the sample. The treatment or condition label, read with the paper, signifies: live attenuated yellow fever vaccine strain. Sequenced here: CD4+ T cells sorted from PBMCs, sampled 15 days after the yellow fever booster vaccination. The receptors were sampled from a man aged 30-40 years who received the YFV17D yellow fever vaccine.

V is TRBV10-2 and J is TRBJ2-7; either TRBD1 or TRBD2 may supply D (5 bases each). The CDR3 loop spans 14 amino acids. Trimming stripped 3 bases from V and 0 bases from J, with 9 bases between. Germline V gene sequence: CDR1 WSHSY, CDR2 SAAADI. This CDR3 is CASSDPGTSYEQYF. CDR3 nucleotide sequence: TGCGCCAGCAGTGATCCAGGGACCTCCTACGAGCAGTACTTC.

This clonotype was recorded many times. CDR3 sequence (DNA): TGCAGGGCAGGGACGGACCAAGAGACCCAGTACTTC. This gives the protein CRAGTDQETQYF. The V gene is TRBV20-1, the J gene TRBJ2-5; D is perhaps TRBD1 or TRBD2 (5 bases each). This CDR3 has 12 residues. CDR1 DFQATT and CDR2 SNEGSKA come from the germline V gene (reference sequence).

This clonotype was seen many times. This chain links TRBV12-3 or TRBV12-4 with TRBJ2-7, with 7 bases matching TRBD2. This CDR3 is built from 16 residues. V was pared by 1 base and J by 3 bases, with 9 bases of the junction left unmatched. CDR3 DNA: TGTGCCAGCAGTTTAGGCCGGGGAGCGGGATTCTACGAGCAGTACTTC. Residues: CASSLGRGAGFYEQYF.

This clonotype was observed a few times. The rearrangement joins TRBV5-1 to TRBJ1-4; D not certain. Germline CDR1 and CDR2: SGHRS and YFSETQ. This CDR3 is built from 11 residues. V shed 5 bases and J shed 5 bases, with 4 bases lying between them. Written as DNA, the CDR3 is TGCGCCAGCAGAGGGAATGAAAAACTGTTTTTT. Protein sequence: CASRGNEKLFF.

This clonotype was picked up a small number of times. The chain has TRBV7-3 and TRBJ2-5; D gene uncertain. The CDR3 covers 14 residues. Germline CDR1 reads SGHTA; CDR2 reads FQGTGA. Trimming took off 2 bases at V and 0 bases at J, with 7 bases between the two ends. CDR3 amino acids: CASSLHPYQETQYF. CDR3 nucleotide sequence: TGTGCCAGCAGCTTACATCCCTACCAAGAGACCCAGTACTTC. Using reference TRBV7-3 and TRBJ2-5 for the parts outside the CDR3, the full variable domain is GAGVSQTPSNKVTEKGKYVELRCDPISGHTALYWYRQSLGQGPEFLIYFQGTGAADDSGLPNDRFFAVRPEGSVSTLKIQRTERGDSAVYLCASSLHPYQETQYFGPGTRLLVL.

This clonotype was seen repeatedly, ten times or more. The CDR3 is CASSNQETQYF. DNA of the CDR3: TGTGCCAGCAGCAACCAAGAGACCCAGTACTTC. The chain has TRBV7-2 and TRBJ2-5; no clear D. Germline CDR1 reads SGHTA; CDR2 reads FQGNSA. The V gene lost 5 bases and the J gene lost 0 bases, with 1 base spanning the gap. The CDR3 is 11 residues long.

The chain is built from TRBV5-8 and TRBJ2-5; D is uncertain. CDR1 SGHTS and CDR2 YDEGEE come from the germline V gene. The CDR3 runs 12 residues. The ends were cut back, 5 bases at V and 2 bases at J, with 7 bases in the middle. The CDR3 here is CASSLQQETQYF. CDR3 sequence (DNA): TGTGCCAGCAGTTTACAGCAAGAGACCCAGTACTTC.

Ten or more counts support this clonotype. The chain recombines TRBV12-3 or TRBV12-4 with TRBJ2-2, with TRBD2 matching over 7 bases. The V and J ends lost 3 bases and 0 bases, in that order; junction bases with no gene match: 1. This CDR3 spans 15 amino acids. The CDR3 DNA follows: TGTGCCAGCAGTTTCGCGGGGGCGAACACCGGGGAGCTGTTTTTT. Translated, it gives CASSFAGANTGELFF.

This clonotype has at least ten counts. The J gene is TRBJ2-1, the V gene TRBV11-2, with D hard to call. The germline V and J ends were trimmed by 0 bases and 15 bases, with 12 bases remaining between them. Germline values: CDR1 SGHAT, CDR2 FQNNGV. This CDR3 has 12 residues. The CDR3 sequence: CASSLDELARFF. The CDR3, as DNA: TGTGCCAGCAGCTTAGACGAACTGGCCCGGTTCTTC.

The chain employs TRBV6-5 and TRBJ2-1, with a possible D match to TRBD2 (6 bases). The CDR3 has 16 residues. V was cut by 0 bases and J by 6 bases, with 15 bases left in between. Germline-derived CDR1 and CDR2 are MNHEY and SVGAGI. CDR3 amino acids: CASSYSTGLPGNEQFF. The CDR3 nucleotides are TGTGCCAGCAGTTACTCGACGGGACTGCCCGGCAATGAGCAGTTCTTC.

This clonotype was seen a handful of times. The CDR3 nucleotides read TGTGCCAGCTCACCACGCGGGACGGACGAGCAGTACTTC. Protein: CASSPRGTDEQYF. This rearrangement joins TRBV18 to TRBJ2-7, with D possibly matching TRBD2 (6 bases). CDR1 KGHSH and CDR2 LQKENI come from the germline V gene. This CDR3 has 13 amino acids. Trimming pared 1 base from V and 5 bases from J, leaving 9 bases between.

The chain couples TRBV7-8 to TRBJ2-7; possibly TRBD1 or TRBD2 for D (5 bases each). CDR3 length equals 15 residues. Trimming removed 2 bases from V and 2 bases from J, with 13 bases in between. CDR1 is SGHVS and CDR2 is FQNEAQ in the germline V gene. The CDR3 spells CASSLPGPIPYEQYF. Written as DNA, the CDR3 is TGTGCCAGCAGCTTACCGGGGCCTATCCCCTACGAGCAGTACTTC.

The rearrangement links TRBV27 to TRBJ2-5; 15 bases line up with TRBD2. The CDR3 is made up of 17 amino acids. Germline CDR1 and CDR2: MNHEY and SMNVEV (reference sequence). V dropped 2 bases and J dropped 4; count of bases not matched to a gene: 5. The CDR3 region has the DNA TGTGCCAGCAGTTTACGGACTAGCGGGAGGGTAGGAGAGACCCAGTACTTC. Residues: CASSLRTSGRVGETQYF.

J is TRBJ2-7 and V is TRBV5-1, with D possibly matching TRBD2 (5 bases). From germline, CDR1 is SGHRS and CDR2 YFSETQ. The CDR3 covers 16 residues. Trimming removed 5 bases from V and 0 bases from J, with 18 bases in between. The CDR3 is CASRIHPTRSSYEQYF. In DNA form, the CDR3 reads TGCGCCAGCAGGATTCATCCCACTAGGAGCTCCTACGAGCAGTACTTC.

This clonotype has a handful of counts. CDR3 sequence (DNA): TGTGCCAGCAGCGAGAATAAGTTCTTC. Its protein is CASSENKFF. This chain joins TRBV3-1 and TRBJ2-1; D uncertain. Trimming pared 5 bases from V and 14 bases from J, leaving 7 bases between. Germline lookup yields CDR1 LGHDT and CDR2 YNNKEL (reference sequence). This CDR3 contains 9 residues.

This clonotype has a handful of counts. The chain uses TRBV11-2 and TRBJ2-2, with 9 bases that match TRBD1. The CDR3 has 17 residues. After removal of 1 base from V and 6 bases from J, the junction contained 9 bases not matched to a gene. Germline CDR1 and CDR2: SGHAT and FQNNGV. DNA for the CDR3: TGTGCCAGCAGCTTAGCTACCGGGACAGGGAAGTCCGGGGAGCTGTTTTTT. It codes for CASSLATGTGKSGELFF.

The J gene is TRBJ2-1, the V gene TRBV5-5; D gene ambiguous. The CDR3 spans 13 residues. Germline CDR1 is SGHKS and CDR2 is YYEKEE (reference sequence). Trimming pared 2 bases from V and 6 bases from J, leaving 9 bases between. The CDR3 sequence is CASSFGYSNEQFF. As DNA, the CDR3 is TGTGCCAGCAGCTTCGGGTACAGCAATGAGCAGTTCTTC.

In regard to this clonotype: This clone may be a read error of a much larger clone one base away. The CDR3 here is CVSSLDRSGKFYEQYF. CDR3 coding DNA: TGTGTCAGCAGCTTAGATAGAAGCGGGAAGTTTTACGAGCAGTACTTC. V usage is TRBV11-2 and J usage is TRBJ2-7, with 7 bases lining up with TRBD2. From germline, CDR1 is SGHAT and CDR2 FQNNGV. The CDR3 is 16 amino acids. The full variable domain, rest sourced from reference TRBV11-2 and TRBJ2-7, is EAGVAQSPRYKIIEKRQSVAFWCNPISGHATLYWYQQILGQGPKLLIQFQNNGVVDDSQLPKDRFSAERLKGVDSTLKIQPAKLEDSAVYLCVSSLDRSGKFYEQYFGPGTRLTVT.

This clonotype came up many times. The rearrangement uses TRBV5-1 and TRBJ2-3, with D possibly being TRBD1 (6 bases). Trimming removed 2 bases at V and 0 bases at J, with 10 bases between. Germline CDR1 is SGHRS and CDR2 is YFSETQ. The CDR3 covers 15 residues. In nucleotides, the CDR3 is TGCGCCAGCAGCTTCCAGGGGTTAAGCACAGATACGCAGTATTTT. This encodes CASSFQGLSTDTQYF.

There are many counts of this clonotype. The chain carries TRBV7-2 and TRBJ2-7, with D possibly called TRBD1 or TRBD2 (6 bases each). Deletions cut 5 bases from V and 4 bases from J, with 15 bases between. Germline V CDR1 and CDR2: SGHTA, FQGNSA. CDR3 size: 14 residues. The CDR3, as DNA: TGTGCCAGCAGCCGGTACAGGGAGGAGTACGAGCAGTACTTC. It encodes CASSRYREEYEQYF.

This clonotype occurred a few times. The rearrangement joins TRBV7-8 to TRBJ2-1; 10 bases are a match to TRBD2. Germline V gene lookup returns CDR1 SGHVS and CDR2 FQNEAQ. The V segment lost 5 bases and the J segment 3 bases; nucleotides outside the gene matches: 10. The CDR3 is made up of 17 amino acids. CDR3 protein: CASSLRTSGTFYNEQFF. The CDR3 DNA reads TGTGCCAGCAGCCTAAGGACTAGCGGAACATTCTACAATGAGCAGTTCTTC.

Many counts were recorded for this clonotype. The chain has TRBV7-9 and TRBJ1-1; D uncertain. The germline CDR1 and CDR2 sequences are SEHNR and FQNEAQ (reference sequence). The germline V and J ends were trimmed by 1 base and 6 bases, with 6 bases remaining between them. The CDR3 length is 12 residues. The CDR3 coding sequence is TGTGCCAGCAGCTTAGTTGGCGCTGAAGCTTTCTTT. Protein sequence: CASSLVGAEAFF. Filled out from reference TRBV7-9 and TRBJ1-1, the complete variable domain reads DTGVSQNPRHKITKRGQNVTFRCDPISEHNRLYWYRQTLGQGPEFLTYFQNEAQLEKSRLLSDRFSAERPKGSFSTLEIQRTEQGDSAMYLCASSLVGAEAFFGQGTRLTVV.

The chain carries TRBV5-1 and TRBJ1-2; D unclear. Germline V gives CDR1 SGHRS, CDR2 YFSETQ. The CDR3 consists of 14 residues. V lost 0 bases and J lost 4, with 10 bases in between. CDR3 in amino acids: CASSLESMIYGYTF. The CDR3 DNA follows: TGCGCCAGCAGCTTGGAGAGCATGATCTATGGCTACACCTTC.

Ten or more counts support this clonotype. The chain has TRBV29-1 and TRBJ2-1; 9 bases are shared with TRBD2. The CDR3 is 14 amino acids. Germline V lookup: CDR1 SQVTM, CDR2 ANQGSEA. V gave up 8 bases and J gave up 0 bases; unmatched junction bases: 5. CDR3 region: CSTISGSSYNEQFF. As DNA, the CDR3 is TGCAGCACTATTAGCGGGAGCTCCTACAATGAGCAGTTCTTC.